These 24 T cell receptor beta chains were all obtained from the same sample, sequenced in a study of CD8+ T cells in alopecia areata. Sequencing relied on a cDNA template that was reverse transcribed from extracted RNA. TCRdb keeps only in-frame clones here, not all; method: immunoSEQ multiplex PCR. The table records around 100,000 clones, 55% of them present only once. The sequencing sample was made of CD4+ T cells sorted from blood. The receptors were sampled from a human donor in good health.

The rearrangement links TRBV5-1 to TRBJ1-1; a possible D gene is TRBD1 (6 bases). CDR1 is SGHRS and CDR2 is YFSETQ in the germline V gene. This CDR3 comprises 14 residues. Trimming shortened V by 3 bases and J by 1 base, and 10 bases separated the two germline ends. The CDR3 here is CASSSGTQNTEAFF. The CDR3 DNA sequence: TGCGCCAGCAGCTCCGGGACACAGAACACTGAAGCTTTCTTT.

A few counts support this clone. The chain is built from TRBV30 and TRBJ2-1; TRBD1 agrees at 7 bases. From germline, CDR1 is GTSNPN and CDR2 SVGIG (reference sequence). The CDR3 runs 17 residues. The V gene end was trimmed by 2 bases and the J gene end by 12 bases; junction bases not matched to a gene: 22. The CDR3 protein is CAWSRDRPYTPSRGQFF. CDR3 DNA: TGTGCCTGGAGTAGGGACAGACCATACACCCCATCTCGGGGGCAGTTCTTC. The full variable domain, its missing parts supplied by reference TRBV30 and TRBJ2-1, is SQTIHQWPATLVQPVGSPLSLECTVEGTSNPNLYWYRQAAGRGLQLLFYSVGIGQISSEVPQNLSASRPQDRQFILSSKKLLLSDSGFYLCAWSRDRPYTPSRGQFFGPGTRLTVL.

The genes are TRBV6-5 and TRBJ1-1; no clear D. Germline CDR1 reads MNHEY; CDR2 reads SVGAGI. This CDR3 has 12 amino acids. The ends were cut back, 6 bases at V and 5 bases at J, with 10 bases in the middle. The CDR3 here is CASSLSGTEAFF. CDR3 DNA sequence: TGTGCCAGCAGCCTATCCGGGACTGAAGCTTTCTTT.

The rearrangement joins TRBV11-2 to TRBJ1-1; a weak D match, TRBD1 (6 bases). Germline-derived CDR1 and CDR2 are SGHAT and FQNNGV. The CDR3 is 13 amino acids. V shed 5 bases and J shed 7 bases, with 14 bases lying between them. The CDR3 spells CASSATGLSEAFF. CDR3 DNA: TGTGCCAGCAGCGCTACAGGGTTGAGTGAAGCTTTCTTT.

The CDR3 protein is CASSELGTLEGYGYTF. The DNA for the CDR3 is TGTGCCAGCAGTGAATTGGGCACTCTGGAGGGTTATGGCTACACCTTC. This sequence joins TRBV6-1 and TRBJ1-2; D uncertain. The CDR3 extends over 16 amino acids. Germline V gene lookup returns CDR1 MNHNS and CDR2 SASEGT. The germline V and J ends were trimmed by 2 bases and 5 bases, with 18 bases remaining between them.

The rearrangement uses TRBV5-4 and TRBJ2-3; D possibly matches TRBD1 or TRBD2 (7 bases each). The CDR3 has 16 residues. V was pared by 2 bases and J by 3 bases, with 16 bases between. Germline V lookup: CDR1 SGHNT, CDR2 YYREEE (reference sequence). The CDR3, as DNA: TGTGCCAGCAGCTTACCTACAGGGGAGGGGACAGATACGCAGTATTTT. Translated: CASSLPTGEGTDTQYF.

The chain combines TRBV28 with TRBJ2-1; D may match TRBD1 or TRBD2 (5 bases each). The CDR3 has 12 amino acids. Deletions cut 4 bases from V and 10 bases from J, with 11 bases between. Germline CDR1 MDHEN, CDR2 SYDVKM. Here the CDR3 reads CASSWSEGEQFF. The DNA for the CDR3 is TGTGCCAGCAGTTGGTCCGAGGGGGAGCAGTTCTTC.

This chain connects TRBV4-2 to TRBJ2-3; TRBD2 matches 13 bases. With V trimmed by 0 bases and J by 3 bases, 6 bases remained unmatched. Per germline, CDR1 LGHNA and CDR2 YNFKEQ. CDR3 size: 18 residues. The CDR3 sequence is CASSQDQGLAGVTDTQYF. DNA for the CDR3: TGTGCCAGCAGCCAAGATCAAGGACTAGCGGGGGTAACAGATACGCAGTATTTT.

This clone was seen only a few times. This chain joins TRBV18 and TRBJ2-5; possible D gene TRBD2, 5 bases. The V end was cut by 6 bases, the J end by 1 base, with 9 bases between. The CDR3 contains 13 residues. Germline loops: CDR1 KGHSH, CDR2 LQKENI. The CDR3 is CASSSGSQETQYF. As DNA, the CDR3 is TGTGCCAGCTCCTCGGGAAGCCAAGAGACCCAGTACTTC.

The gene calls are TRBV4-1 and TRBJ2-6; D remains ambiguous. V was shortened by 4 bases and J by 0 bases, with 13 bases between the two germline ends. The CDR3 consists of 17 residues. CDR1 and CDR2 from the germline V gene are MGHRA and YSYEKL. CDR3 in amino acids: CASSRKDQTSGANVLTF. The CDR3 DNA reads TGCGCCAGCAGCCGAAAGGACCAGACCTCTGGGGCCAACGTCCTGACTTTC.

The V gene is TRBV30, the J gene TRBJ1-1; D uncertain. The CDR3 is 11 residues long. Trimming left V 3 bases short and J 0 bases short, with 2 bases between. Germline V CDR1 and CDR2: GTSNPN, SVGIG (reference sequence). Written as DNA, the CDR3 is TGTGCCTGGAGGGTGAACACTGAAGCTTTCTTT. Translation gives CAWRVNTEAFF.

The chain employs TRBV30 and TRBJ1-2, with D uncertain. CDR3 size: 12 residues. The germline V and J ends were trimmed by 1 base and 6 bases, with 9 bases remaining between them. Germline V gives CDR1 GTSNPN, CDR2 SVGIG (reference sequence). This CDR3 is CAWSGPGDGYTF. The CDR3 nucleotides are TGTGCCTGGAGTGGGCCGGGAGATGGCTACACCTTC.

This clone has more than one count but fewer than ten. This chain connects TRBV5-6 to TRBJ1-4; possible D gene TRBD1, 5 bases. The germline V and J ends were trimmed by 3 bases and 7 bases, with 19 bases remaining between them. Germline CDR1 is SGHDT and CDR2 is YYEEEE. The CDR3 extends over 16 amino acids. The CDR3 region is CASSSRDFLTGEKLFF. The CDR3 nucleotides are TGTGCCAGCAGCTCACGGGACTTTCTCACTGGTGAAAAACTGTTTTTT.

The chain employs TRBV4-3 and TRBJ2-1, with TRBD2 matching 9 bases. Germline assignment: CDR1 LGHNA and CDR2 YSLEER. J lost 6 bases, V lost 4 bases, and 10 bases had no gene match. The CDR3 is 16 amino acids. The CDR3 DNA sequence: TGCGCCAGCAGCCCGCTCGGCGGGGGGGCCCCCAATGAGCAGTTCTTC. Its translation: CASSPLGGGAPNEQFF.

This rearrangement joins TRBV7-8 to TRBJ2-6; D unclear. The germline V gene has CDR1 SGHVS and CDR2 FQNEAQ. The CDR3 totals 14 residues. The V end was cut by 1 base, the J end by 3 bases, with 4 bases between. CDR3 nucleotides: TGTGCCAGCAGCTTAGGAGGTGGGGCCAACGTCCTGACTTTC. This sequence encodes CASSLGGGANVLTF. The whole variable domain, remainder taken from reference TRBV7-8 and TRBJ2-6, is GAGVSQSPRYKVAKRGQDVALRCDPISGHVSLFWYQQALGQGPEFLTYFQNEAQLDKSGLPSDRFFAERPEGSVSTLKIQRTQQEDSAVYLCASSLGGGANVLTFGAGSRLTVL.

The genes are TRBV30 and TRBJ1-6; 7 nucleotides agree with TRBD1. With V trimmed by 3 bases and J by 6 bases, 20 bases remained unmatched. The CDR3 covers 19 residues. The germline CDR1 and CDR2 sequences are GTSNPN and SVGIG (reference sequence). The CDR3 DNA sequence: TGTGCCTGGAGCGGAATGGACAGGTTCCTAGTAGGGACTAATTCACCCCTCCACTTT. It codes for CAWSGMDRFLVGTNSPLHF.

This clone was picked up a small number of times. This chain joins TRBV29-1 and TRBJ2-1; D could derive from TRBD1 or TRBD2 (5 bases each). This CDR3 comprises 13 residues. Germline-derived CDR1 and CDR2 are SQVTM and ANQGSEA. The V end lost 5 bases, the J end lost 5 bases, and 13 bases lay between the germline ends. CDR3 residues: CSVRAGRDNEQFF. In DNA form, the CDR3 reads TGCAGCGTTCGGGCAGGGCGGGACAATGAGCAGTTCTTC.

V and J are TRBV29-1 and TRBJ1-4; no definite D call. CDR1 and CDR2 from the germline V gene are SQVTM and ANQGSEA. The CDR3 is 13 residues long. Trimming shortened V by 2 bases and J by 0 bases, and 4 bases separated the two germline ends. This CDR3 is CSVETATNEKLFF. CDR3 DNA sequence: TGCAGCGTTGAAACAGCAACTAATGAAAAACTGTTTTTT.

The V and J genes are TRBV6-6 and TRBJ2-5; perhaps TRBD1 as D (5 bases). The germline V gene encodes CDR1 MNHNY and CDR2 SVGAGI (reference sequence). The CDR3 covers 16 residues. V was clipped by 2 bases and J by 5 bases, with 18 bases between them. CDR3 nucleotides: TGTGCCAGCAGTTACCCCACAGGCCCCGGCGTGGAGACCCAGTACTTC. Translating gives CASSYPTGPGVETQYF.

This clone was seen a handful of times. The rearrangement uses TRBV7-8 and TRBJ1-5; 8 bases are shared with TRBD1. The trim removed 2 bases at V and 3 bases at J, leaving 12 bases unmatched. The CDR3 runs to 18 residues. Germline CDR1 and CDR2: SGHVS and FQNEAQ. The CDR3 loop is CASSLMAIGTGLNQPQHF. The CDR3 coding sequence is TGTGCCAGCAGCTTAATGGCTATCGGGACAGGTCTCAATCAGCCCCAGCATTTT.

With regard to this clone: This may be a read error: a much more frequent sequence differs by one nucleotide. The V and J genes are TRBV6-1 and TRBJ1-5; 11 positions agree with TRBD1. This CDR3 region has 15 residues. Germline V gene data show CDR1 as MNHNS and CDR2 as SASEGT. This chain's CDR3 is CASRRVGQGGQLQHF. CDR3 nucleotide sequence: TGTGCCAGCAGGCGGGTGGGACAGGGGGGACAGCTCCAGCATTTT.

The chain couples TRBV29-1 to TRBJ2-5; D is possibly TRBD2 (6 bases). The germline V gene has CDR1 SQVTM and CDR2 ANQGSEA. V was clipped by 5 bases and J by 1 base, with 11 bases between them. This CDR3 is 13 amino acids long. The CDR3 protein is CSVLAGSQETQYF. The CDR3 nucleotides read TGCAGCGTTCTGGCGGGGTCCCAAGAGACCCAGTACTTC.

J is TRBJ1-1 and V is TRBV18; perhaps TRBD1 as D (5 bases). This CDR3 is 16 amino acids long. With 2 bases removed from V and 4 bases from J, the gap between germline ends came to 17 bases. Germline CDR1 is KGHSH and CDR2 is LQKENI. CDR3 DNA sequence: TGTGCCAGCTCACCAAATTTGCGGTTGGGGGGCACTGAAGCTTTCTTT. It codes for CASSPNLRLGGTEAFF.

This chain joins TRBV7-2 and TRBJ1-4, with 8 bases lining up with TRBD1. Looked up from germline, CDR1 is SGHTA and CDR2 is FQGNSA. V gave up 2 bases and J gave up 5 bases; unmatched junction bases: 4. This CDR3 has 15 amino acids. CDR3 sequence (DNA): TGTGCCAGCAGCTTAACCGGGACAGGCAATGAAAAACTGTTTTTT. This gives the protein CASSLTGTGNEKLFF. Filled out from reference TRBV7-2 and TRBJ1-4, the complete variable domain reads GAGVSQSPSNKVTEKGKDVELRCDPISGHTALYWYRQSLGQGLEFLIYFQGNSAPDKSGLPSDRFSAERTGGSVSTLTIQRTQQEDSAVYLCASSLTGTGNEKLFFGSGTQLSVL.